This TCR beta chain appears in the sequencing data of a study of T cell repertoires in cytomegalovirus infection. At the level of the study: The study used recently identified HLA-C-restricted and well-studied HLA-B-restricted CMV epitopes. Carrying CMV and the relevant HLA type showed in public TCR beta signatures.

Study outcomes and limitations: It was HLA-C-restricted CMV-specific TCR beta clonotypes that dominated the response ex vivo. Pooled public TCR beta family frequency picked out CMV carriers with the relevant HLA.

MiXCR, applied by TCRdb to the reads, yields one record per CDR3 protein. Of roughly 920,000 distinct CDR3 sequences listed, approximately 31% are singletons. This clonotype occurred a few times. The antigen remains undetermined. Specimen: cultured CD8+ T cells from PBMCs, collected from culture after CMV antigen stimulation. The TCR sequence derives from a human donor in good health (CMV status not recorded). Some clones in this sample may be carry-over from other donors' samples.

CDR3 protein: CASSQVAAYNEQFF. CDR3 coding DNA: TGTGCCAGCAGCCAAGTCGCAGCCTACAATGAGCAGTTCTTC. The chain joins TRBV14 to TRBJ2-1; D is uncertain. Germline V CDR1 and CDR2: SGHDN, FVKESK. CDR3 length: 14 amino acids. The V end was cut by 1 base, the J end by 2 bases, with 6 bases between.